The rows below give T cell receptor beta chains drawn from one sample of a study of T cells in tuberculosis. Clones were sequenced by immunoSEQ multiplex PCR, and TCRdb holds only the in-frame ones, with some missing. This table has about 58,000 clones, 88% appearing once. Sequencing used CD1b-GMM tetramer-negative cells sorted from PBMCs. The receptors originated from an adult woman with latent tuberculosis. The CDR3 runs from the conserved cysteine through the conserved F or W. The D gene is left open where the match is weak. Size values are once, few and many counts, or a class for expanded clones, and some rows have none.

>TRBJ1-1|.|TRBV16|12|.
CASSQSGRVAFF
TGTGCCAGCAGCCAATCCGGTCGGGTAGCTTTCTTT
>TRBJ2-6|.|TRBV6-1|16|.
CASSDGTASGANVLTF
TGTGCCAGCAGTGATGGAACAGCCTCTGGGGCCAACGTCCTGACTTTC
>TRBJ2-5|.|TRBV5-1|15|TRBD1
CASIPGTALQETQYF
TGCGCCAGCATACCCGGGACAGCTCTCCAAGAGACCCAGTACTTC
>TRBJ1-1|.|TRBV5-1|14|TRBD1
CASCSGQGRAEAFF
TGCGCCAGCTGCTCGGGACAGGGGAGAGCTGAAGCTTTCTTT
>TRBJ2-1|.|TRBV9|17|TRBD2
CASTLSPSGRAVDEQFF
TGTGCCAGCACCTTGTCCCCTAGCGGGAGGGCCGTGGATGAGCAGTTCTTC
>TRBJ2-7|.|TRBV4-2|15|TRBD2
CASSQSSGGASEQYF
TGTGCCAGCAGCCAATCCAGCGGGGGGGCTAGCGAGCAGTACTTC
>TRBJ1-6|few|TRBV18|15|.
CASSPSTGKNSPLHF
TGTGCCAGCTCACCAAGTACAGGGAAAAATTCACCCCTCCACTTT
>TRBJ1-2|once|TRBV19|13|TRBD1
CASKQGADYGYTF
TGTGCCAGTAAACAGGGGGCGGACTATGGCTACACCTTC
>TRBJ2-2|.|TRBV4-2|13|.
CASSDRTTGELFF
TGTGCCAGCAGCGACAGGACCACCGGGGAGCTGTTTTTT
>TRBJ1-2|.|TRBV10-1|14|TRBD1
CASKKQGASCDYTF
TGCGCCAGCAAGAAACAGGGGGCGAGTTGTGACTACACCTTC
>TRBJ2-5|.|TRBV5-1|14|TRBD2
CASIPGLKQETQYF
TGCGCCAGCATACCGGGACTAAAACAAGAGACCCAGTACTTC
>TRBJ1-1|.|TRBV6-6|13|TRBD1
CASSYRGRGVAFF
TGTGCCAGCAGCTACAGGGGGCGGGGGGTGGCTTTCTTT
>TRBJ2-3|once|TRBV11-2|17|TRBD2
CASSLLRSGGAVDTQYF
TGTGCCAGCAGCTTGCTAAGGAGCGGGGGGGCCGTAGATACGCAGTATTTT
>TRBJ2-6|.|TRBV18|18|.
CASSDGQRFRSGANVLTF
TGTGCCAGCTCAGATGGACAGCGGTTTCGGTCTGGGGCCAACGTCCTGACTTTC
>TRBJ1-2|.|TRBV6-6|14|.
CASSFTTGYYGYTF
TGTGCCAGCAGTTTCACGACAGGATACTATGGCTACACCTTC
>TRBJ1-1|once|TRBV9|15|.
CASSTGTGIGTEAFF
TGTGCCAGCAGCACGGGTACAGGGATCGGCACTGAAGCTTTCTTT
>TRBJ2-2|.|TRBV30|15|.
CAWAPMTGYTGELFF
TGTGCCTGGGCCCCCATGACAGGTTACACCGGGGAGCTGTTTTTT
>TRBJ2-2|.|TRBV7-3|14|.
CASSLSRGNGELFF
TGTGCCAGCAGCCTCTCAAGGGGCAACGGGGAGCTGTTTTTT
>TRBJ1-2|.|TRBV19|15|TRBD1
CASRPLKTGDNGYTF
TGTGCCAGTAGGCCCCTAAAGACAGGGGATAATGGCTACACCTTC
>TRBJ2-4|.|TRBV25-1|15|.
CASSIRGLAKNIQYF
TGTGCCAGCAGTATAAGGGGATTAGCCAAAAACATTCAGTACTTC
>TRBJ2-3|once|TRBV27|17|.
CASSLGGGGWSTDTQYF
TGTGCCAGCAGTTTAGGCGGAGGGGGCTGGAGCACAGATACGCAGTATTTT
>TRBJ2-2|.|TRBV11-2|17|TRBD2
CASSLPGGGAWTGELFF
TGTGCCAGCAGCTTACCTGGCGGGGGGGCCTGGACCGGGGAGCTGTTTTTT
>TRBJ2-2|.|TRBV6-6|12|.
CASRPDTGELFF
TGTGCCAGCAGGCCGGACACCGGGGAGCTGTTTTTT
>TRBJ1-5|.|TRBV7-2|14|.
CASSFFAGGQPQHF
TGTGCCAGCAGCTTCTTCGCCGGGGGTCAGCCCCAGCATTTT
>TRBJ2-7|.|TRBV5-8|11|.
CASSGVREQYF
TGTGCCAGCAGCGGTGTGCGGGAGCAGTACTTC
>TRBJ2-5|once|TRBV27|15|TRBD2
CASSPLLAGVGEQYF
TGTGCCAGCAGTCCCCTTCTAGCGGGAGTGGGGGAGCAGTACTTC
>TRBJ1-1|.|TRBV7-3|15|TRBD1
CASSLTKGASTEAFF
TGTGCCAGCAGCTTAACGAAGGGGGCCAGCACTGAAGCTTTCTTT
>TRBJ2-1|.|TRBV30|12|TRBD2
CAWKGTSSEQFF
TGTGCCTGGAAAGGGACTAGCAGTGAGCAGTTCTTC
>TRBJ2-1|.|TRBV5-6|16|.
CASSLAGEYSYNEQFF
TGTGCCAGCAGCTTGGCAGGGGAATACTCCTACAATGAGCAGTTCTTC
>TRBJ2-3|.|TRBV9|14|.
CASSVAGSTDTQYF
TGTGCCAGCAGCGTAGCCGGTAGCACAGATACGCAGTATTTT
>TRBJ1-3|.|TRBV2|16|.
CASSLLGLLSGNTIYF
TGTGCCAGCAGTTTACTAGGACTACTCTCTGGAAACACCATATATTTT
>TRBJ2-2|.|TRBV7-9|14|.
CASSRLDVAGELFF
TGTGCCAGCAGCCGATTGGACGTAGCGGGGGAGCTGTTTTTT
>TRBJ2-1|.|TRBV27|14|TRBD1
CASSLSQGDNEQFF
TGTGCCAGCAGTTTAAGCCAGGGGGACAATGAGCAGTTCTTC
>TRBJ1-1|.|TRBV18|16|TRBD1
CASSFGTGGQDTEAFF
TGTGCCAGCTCATTTGGGACAGGGGGCCAGGACACTGAAGCTTTCTTT
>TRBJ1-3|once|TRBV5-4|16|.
CASSLEPGLGGNTIYF
TGTGCCAGCAGCTTGGAACCAGGGCTTGGAGGAAACACCATATATTTT
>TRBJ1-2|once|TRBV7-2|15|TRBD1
CASSFGTGGVYGYTF
TGTGCCAGCAGCTTCGGGACAGGGGGCGTATATGGCTACACCTTC
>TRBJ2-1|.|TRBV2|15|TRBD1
CASRAGQGRTNEQFF
TGTGCCAGCAGGGCGGGACAGGGTAGGACGAATGAGCAGTTCTTC
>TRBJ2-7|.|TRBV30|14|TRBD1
CAWTRDRGNGEQYF
TGTGCCTGGACTCGGGACAGGGGAAATGGCGAGCAGTACTTC
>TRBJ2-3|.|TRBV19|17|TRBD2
CASSIMGTSGGTDTQYF
TGTGCCAGTAGTATAATGGGTACTAGCGGAGGCACAGATACGCAGTATTTT
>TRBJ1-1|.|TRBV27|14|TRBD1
CASSLDRDYTEAFF
TGTGCCAGCAGTTTAGACAGGGATTACACTGAAGCTTTCTTT
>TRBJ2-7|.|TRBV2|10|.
CASSAGEQYF
TGTGCCAGCAGTGCGGGCGAGCAGTACTTC
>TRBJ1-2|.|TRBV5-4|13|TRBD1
CASSWDRVGGYTF
TGTGCCAGCAGCTGGGACAGGGTCGGGGGCTACACCTTC
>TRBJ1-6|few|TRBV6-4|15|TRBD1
CASSVRTGENSPLHF
TGTGCCAGCAGCGTCAGGACAGGAGAAAATTCACCCCTCCACTTT
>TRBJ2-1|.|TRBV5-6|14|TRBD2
CASSLVWTSDEQFF
TGTGCCAGCAGCTTGGTATGGACTAGTGATGAGCAGTTCTTC
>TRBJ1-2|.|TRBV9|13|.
CASSAGFSYGYTF
TGTGCCAGCAGCGCGGGGTTTTCCTATGGCTACACCTTC
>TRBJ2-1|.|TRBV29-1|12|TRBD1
CSVDRGNNEQFF
TGCAGCGTGGACAGGGGAAACAATGAGCAGTTCTTC
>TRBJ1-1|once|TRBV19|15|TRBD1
CASSSTGGRLTEAFF
TGTGCCAGTAGTAGTACAGGGGGAAGACTGACTGAAGCTTTCTTT
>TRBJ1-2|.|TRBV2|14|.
CASSGREVRHGYTF
TGTGCCAGCAGTGGGAGGGAGGTCCGGCATGGCTACACCTTC
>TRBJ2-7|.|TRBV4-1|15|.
CASSQDRGQGYEQYF
TGCGCCAGCAGCCAAGATAGAGGACAAGGGTACGAGCAGTACTTC
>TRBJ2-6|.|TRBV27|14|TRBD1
CASGIQGASRVLTF
TGTGCCAGCGGAATACAGGGGGCTTCGCGCGTCCTGACTTTC
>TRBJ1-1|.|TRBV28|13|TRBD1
CASSLSGGYEAFF
TGTGCCAGCAGTTTATCAGGGGGCTATGAAGCTTTCTTT
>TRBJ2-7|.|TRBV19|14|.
CASSSIYSSDEQYF
TGTGCCAGTAGTTCGATTTACAGTTCCGACGAGCAGTACTTC
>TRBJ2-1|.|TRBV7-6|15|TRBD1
CASSHRGSLYNEQFF
TGTGCCAGCAGCCACAGGGGATCGCTTTACAATGAGCAGTTCTTC